The 29 T cell receptor beta chains below all came from one sample that was sequenced in a study of cytomegalovirus exposure and HLA in healthy donors. PCR used 60 Vbeta primers and 13 Jbeta primers. Sequencing was performed with immunoSEQ multiplex PCR; in TCRdb, only in-frame clones are kept and a portion is missing. The profile covers about 190,000 clones, with 80% appearing a single time and over 5.5% taken by the ten largest. The material sequenced was PBMCs. These receptors all stem from a man aged 35 to 55 in good health and CMV-seropositive.

The J gene is TRBJ2-4, the V gene TRBV30; TRBD2 matches at 13 bases. In germline, CDR1 is GTSNPN, CDR2 SVGIG (reference sequence). The V segment lost 0 bases and the J segment 4 bases; nucleotides outside the gene matches: 6. There are 17 residues in the CDR3. CDR3 nucleotides: TGTGCCTGGAGTGTACTAGCGGGGGGGATTTCAAAAAACATTCAGTACTTC. It is translated as CAWSVLAGGISKNIQYF.

The chain uses TRBV7-9 and TRBJ1-6, with D perhaps TRBD1 (5 bases). CDR1 is SEHNR, CDR2 FQNEAQ, per germline (reference sequence). Trimming shortened V by 6 bases and J by 7 bases, and 16 bases separated the two germline ends. The CDR3 is 15 amino acids. In DNA, the CDR3 is TGTGCCAGCAGGCCACCCAGGGAGGGGAATTCACCCCTCCACTTT. Its protein is CASRPPREGNSPLHF.

CDR3 sequence (DNA): TGTGCCAGCAGCACACACAGGGTTGGGGTGTACTTC. It codes for CASSTHRVGVYF. This rearrangement joins TRBV9 to TRBJ2-5; D perhaps matches TRBD1 (6 bases). Germline V CDR1 and CDR2: SGDLS, YYNGEE. This CDR3 has 12 amino acids. The germline V and J ends were trimmed by 4 bases and 13 bases, with 17 bases remaining between them.

The gene calls are TRBV9 and TRBJ1-6, with D maybe TRBD1 (6 bases). The germline V gene has CDR1 SGDLS and CDR2 YYNGEE. With 7 bases removed from V and 5 bases from J, the gap between germline ends came to 13 bases. There are 14 residues in the CDR3. The CDR3 is CASSRGGDNSPLHF. CDR3 DNA sequence: TGTGCCAGCTCGAGGGGGGGCGATAATTCACCCCTCCACTTT.

The V gene is TRBV19, the J gene TRBJ1-5, with a weak D call TRBD1 (5 bases). The CDR3 is 16 amino acids. Trimming stripped 5 bases from V and 0 bases from J, with 14 bases between. Germline lookup yields CDR1 LNHDA and CDR2 SQIVND (reference sequence). The CDR3 loop reads CASSPSQGRSNQPQHF. The CDR3 nucleotides are TGTGCCAGTAGTCCGTCCCAGGGTCGTAGCAATCAGCCCCAGCATTTT.

The chain uses TRBV5-1 and TRBJ2-5, with D tentatively TRBD1 (5 bases). The CDR3 has 14 residues. The V and J ends lost 0 bases and 5 bases respectively, with 11 bases between them. In germline, CDR1 is SGHRS, CDR2 YFSETQ. CDR3 loop: CASSLDVGQETQYF. The CDR3 coding sequence is TGCGCCAGCAGCTTGGATGTGGGGCAGGAGACCCAGTACTTC.

The rearrangement joins TRBV5-1 to TRBJ1-2, with TRBD1 identical over 10 bases. Losses at the gene ends were 4 bases for V and 6 bases for J; bases not matched to a gene: 9. Germline V gene lookup returns CDR1 SGHRS and CDR2 YFSETQ. The CDR3 is 15 residues long. Written as DNA, the CDR3 is TGCGCCAGCAGCATACTGACAGGGGGCACGAATGGCTACACCTTC. This codes for CASSILTGGTNGYTF.

The chain joins TRBV7-3 to TRBJ2-1; D possibly corresponds to TRBD1 (6 bases). The CDR3 runs to 15 residues. The V and J ends lost 1 base and 2 bases respectively, with 9 bases between them. The germline CDR1 and CDR2 sequences are SGHTA and FQGTGA. This chain's CDR3 is CASSLSWGPYNEQFF. The DNA of the CDR3 is TGTGCCAGCAGCTTAAGTTGGGGGCCCTACAATGAGCAGTTCTTC. The complete variable domain, with remaining parts taken from reference TRBV7-3 and TRBJ2-1, reads GAGVSQTPSNKVTEKGKYVELRCDPISGHTALYWYRQSLGQGPEFLIYFQGTGAADDSGLPNDRFFAVRPEGSVSTLKIQRTERGDSAVYLCASSLSWGPYNEQFFGPGTRLTVL.

In nucleotides, the CDR3 is TGCGCCAGCAGCCAAGCGGGACAGGGCTACGAGCAGTACTTC. Translation gives CASSQAGQGYEQYF. The chain carries TRBV4-1 and TRBJ2-7; TRBD1 matches at 9 bases. The CDR3 length is 14 residues. Looked up from germline, CDR1 is MGHRA and CDR2 is YSYEKL. V was pared by 1 base and J by 3 bases, with 1 base of the junction left unmatched.

The J gene is TRBJ1-6, the V gene TRBV28, with D uncertain. V lost 4 bases and J 5 bases, leaving 15 bases between the germline ends. The CDR3 runs 16 residues. CDR1 is MDHEN, CDR2 SYDVKM, per germline. The CDR3 nucleotides read TGTGCCAGCAGTTCGTACCAGGAGGGTAATAATTCACCCCTCCACTTT. Translated, it gives CASSSYQEGNNSPLHF.

The J gene is TRBJ1-1, the V gene TRBV5-1, with TRBD1 matching 9 bases. Unmatched junction bases numbered 0, after V lost 5 bases and J lost 7 bases. Germline V CDR1 and CDR2: SGHRS, YFSETQ. The CDR3 loop spans 11 amino acids. The CDR3 is CASRTGGEAFF. CDR3 sequence (DNA): TGCGCCAGCAGGACAGGGGGTGAAGCTTTCTTT.

V usage is TRBV7-2 and J usage is TRBJ1-2; TRBD1 is a possible D gene (6 bases). Trimming took 5 bases from V and 7 from J, leaving 17 bases between them. Germline lookup yields CDR1 SGHTA and CDR2 FQGNSA. The CDR3 covers 14 residues. The CDR3 region has the DNA TGTGCCAGCAGCCGCGGGAGAGGGGGAGGTGGCTACACCTTC. Translation: CASSRGRGGGGYTF.

The chain has TRBV30 and TRBJ1-2; D unclear. With 0 bases removed from V and 6 bases from J, the gap between germline ends came to 11 bases. The CDR3 runs 13 residues. The V gene's germline CDR1 is GTSNPN and CDR2 SVGIG (reference sequence). CDR3 residues: CAWSVPQVHGYTF. As DNA, the CDR3 is TGTGCCTGGAGTGTACCCCAGGTTCATGGCTACACCTTC.

The chain couples TRBV6-5 to TRBJ2-5; 10 nucleotides line up with TRBD2. Germline CDR1 MNHEY, CDR2 SVGAGI. CDR3 length: 15 amino acids. V shed 6 bases and J 4 bases; nucleotides not matched to a gene: 8. The CDR3 bases are TGTGCCAGCAGGGAGCGGGGGGGCCGAGGAGAGACCCAGTACTTC. This codes for CASRERGGRGETQYF.

Remarks on this clone: One junction end disagrees with the germline gene, perhaps due to a read error. The chain combines TRBV7-7 with TRBJ2-7; 7 nucleotides line up with TRBD1. The length of the CDR3 is 14 residues. Germline CDR1 reads SSHAT; CDR2 reads FNYEAQ (reference sequence). In DNA form, the CDR3 reads TGTGCTAGCAGCTTAGGGGAGACAGGGTACGAGCAGTACTTC. Translated: CASSLGETGYEQYF.

J is TRBJ2-3 and V is TRBV5-6; TRBD2 aligns across 9 bases. The V gene end was trimmed by 1 base and the J gene end by 0 bases; junction bases not matched to a gene: 9. The germline V gene encodes CDR1 SGHDT and CDR2 YYEEEE. The CDR3 has 18 amino acids. In nucleotides, the CDR3 is TGTGCCAGCAGCTTGTTCGGGCTAGCGGGATCTAGCACAGATACGCAGTATTTT. This codes for CASSLFGLAGSSTDTQYF.

This clone showed up just once. The J gene is TRBJ1-1, the V gene TRBV19, with D hard to call. The CDR3 covers 14 residues. Germline values: CDR1 LNHDA, CDR2 SQIVND (reference sequence). V was shortened by 6 bases and J by 1 base, with 12 bases between the two germline ends. The CDR3 reads CASSLLNGNTEAFF. The CDR3, as DNA: TGTGCCAGTAGCCTACTTAACGGGAACACTGAAGCTTTCTTT.

The V gene is TRBV28, the J gene TRBJ1-3; possibly TRBD1 for D (6 bases). Germline lookup yields CDR1 MDHEN and CDR2 SYDVKM. The CDR3 is 12 amino acids. The germline V and J ends were trimmed by 9 bases and 3 bases, with 9 bases remaining between them. CDR3 DNA sequence: TGTGCCAGTTTAGGGGGTGGAAACACCATATATTTT. Protein sequence: CASLGGGNTIYF. The variable domain in full, with the rest retrieved from reference TRBV28 and TRBJ1-3, is DVKVTQSSRYLVKRTGEKVFLECVQDMDHENMFWYRQDPGLGLRLIYFSYDVKMKEKGDIPEGYSVSREKKERFSLILESASTNQTSMYLCASLGGGNTIYFGEGSWLTVV.

This sequence joins TRBV19 and TRBJ2-7, with D perhaps TRBD2 (6 bases). This CDR3 has 15 amino acids. Per germline, CDR1 LNHDA and CDR2 SQIVND (reference sequence). V shed 6 bases and J shed 2 bases, with 17 bases lying between them. In DNA, the CDR3 is TGTGCCAGTAGCTCGGAGGGACGGAGTACCTACGAGCAGTACTTC. It yields the protein CASSSEGRSTYEQYF.

The chain is built from TRBV9 and TRBJ2-5; a weak D match, TRBD2 (5 bases). CDR1 is SGDLS, CDR2 YYNGEE, per germline. This CDR3 spans 14 amino acids. Trimming removed 0 bases at V and 5 bases at J, with 11 bases between. The CDR3 DNA reads TGTGCCAGCAGCGTAGGGCCGGGATTGGAGACCCAGTACTTC. Amino acid sequence: CASSVGPGLETQYF. Full variable domain (missing parts from reference TRBV9 and TRBJ2-5): DSGVTQTPKHLITATGQRVTLRCSPRSGDLSVYWYQQSLDQGLQFLIQYYNGEERAKGNILERFSAQQFPDLHSELNLSSLELGDSALYFCASSVGPGLETQYFGPGTRLLVL.

The chain combines TRBV29-1 with TRBJ2-7, with 9 bases aligning to TRBD1. Germline-derived CDR1 and CDR2 are SQVTM and ANQGSEA. The CDR3 totals 13 residues. V shed 7 bases and J 6 bases; nucleotides not matched to a gene: 10. The CDR3 DNA sequence: TGCAGCGCAAGTCCCGGGACAGGGACCGAGCAGTACTTC. It encodes CSASPGTGTEQYF.

The chain uses TRBV6-1 and TRBJ2-3; 13 bases match TRBD2. Unmatched junction bases numbered 6, after V lost 4 bases and J lost 5 bases. Germline V CDR1 and CDR2: MNHNS, SASEGT. The CDR3 covers 16 residues. The CDR3 protein is CASSGTSGGALDTQYF. CDR3 coding DNA: TGTGCCAGCAGTGGTACTAGCGGGGGGGCCCTAGATACGCAGTATTTT.

The chain has TRBV27 and TRBJ1-1; perhaps TRBD1 as D (5 bases). V lost 2 bases, J lost 0 bases, and 10 bases lay in between. The CDR3 is 15 residues long. Germline V gives CDR1 MNHEY, CDR2 SMNVEV (reference sequence). In DNA, the CDR3 is TGTGCCAGCAGTTTAAGACAGCTCATGAACACTGAAGCTTTCTTT. As protein: CASSLRQLMNTEAFF.

This clone was recorded once. The rearrangement joins TRBV19 to TRBJ2-1, with TRBD1 as a possible D gene (6 bases). Trimming removed 3 bases from V and 1 base from J, with 13 bases in between. The CDR3 covers 16 residues. Germline lookup yields CDR1 LNHDA and CDR2 SQIVND (reference sequence). The CDR3 coding sequence is TGTGCCAGTAGTATCTACAGGGACCCTTCCTACAATGAGCAGTTCTTC. It codes for CASSIYRDPSYNEQFF.

The rearrangement joins TRBV7-3 to TRBJ1-1, with TRBD1 matching over 9 bases. The CDR3 runs to 15 residues. With 0 bases clipped from V and 10 bases from J, the junction kept 9 bases outside the gene matches. Germline loops: CDR1 SGHTA, CDR2 FQGTGA. CDR3 region: CASSLTAPQGAGAFF. Here the CDR3 DNA reads TGTGCCAGCAGCTTAACGGCCCCACAGGGGGCGGGAGCTTTCTTT.

The chain is built from TRBV18 and TRBJ2-1, with 9 bases fitting TRBD1. CDR1 KGHSH and CDR2 LQKENI come from the germline V gene. CDR3 length: 15 residues. Unmatched junction bases numbered 4, after V lost 2 bases and J lost 5 bases. The CDR3 nucleotides read TGTGCCAGCTCACCATGGGACAGGGTCAACAATGAGCAGTTCTTC. Translating gives CASSPWDRVNNEQFF.

The rearrangement uses TRBV5-1 and TRBJ2-3, with a tentative D call TRBD2 (5 bases). The CDR3 is made up of 15 amino acids. V was shortened by 0 bases and J by 3 bases, with 11 bases between the two germline ends. CDR1 and CDR2 from the germline V gene are SGHRS and YFSETQ. CDR3 sequence: CASSLEDFRTDTQYF. CDR3 sequence (DNA): TGCGCCAGCAGCTTGGAGGACTTCCGGACAGATACGCAGTATTTT.

The chain recombines TRBV30 with TRBJ2-7, with D tentatively TRBD1 (6 bases). Germline V CDR1 and CDR2: GTSNPN, SVGIG (reference sequence). The ends were cut back, 5 bases at V and 3 bases at J, with 11 bases in the middle. The CDR3 has 12 residues. CDR3: CAWRTDVYEQYF. For the CDR3, the DNA is TGTGCCTGGCGGACAGATGTCTACGAGCAGTACTTC.

The chain employs TRBV9 and TRBJ2-1; 8 bases fit TRBD1. The CDR3 extends over 16 amino acids. Germline V gene sequence: CDR1 SGDLS, CDR2 YYNGEE. The junction had 8 bases not matched to a gene; V was cut back by 0 bases and J by 6 bases. The CDR3 sequence is CASSVESGGHANEQFF. The CDR3, as DNA: TGTGCCAGCAGCGTAGAATCAGGGGGCCATGCCAATGAGCAGTTCTTC.